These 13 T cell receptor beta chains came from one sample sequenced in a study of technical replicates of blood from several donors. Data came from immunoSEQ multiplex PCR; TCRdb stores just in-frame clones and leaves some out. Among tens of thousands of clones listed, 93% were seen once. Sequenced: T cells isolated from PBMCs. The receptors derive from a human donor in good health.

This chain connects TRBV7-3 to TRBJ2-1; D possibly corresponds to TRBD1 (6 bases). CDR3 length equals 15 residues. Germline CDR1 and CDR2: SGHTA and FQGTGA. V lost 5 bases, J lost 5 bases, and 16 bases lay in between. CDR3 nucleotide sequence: TGTGCCAGCAGCCCTACAGGGAATTTCCACAATGAGCAGTTCTTC. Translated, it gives CASSPTGNFHNEQFF.

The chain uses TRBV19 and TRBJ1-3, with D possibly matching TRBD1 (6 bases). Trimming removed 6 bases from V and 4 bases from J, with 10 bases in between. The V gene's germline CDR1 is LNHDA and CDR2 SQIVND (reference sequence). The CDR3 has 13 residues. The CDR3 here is CASSRGYGNTIYF. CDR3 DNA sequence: TGTGCCAGTAGCAGGGGTTACGGAAACACCATATATTTT.

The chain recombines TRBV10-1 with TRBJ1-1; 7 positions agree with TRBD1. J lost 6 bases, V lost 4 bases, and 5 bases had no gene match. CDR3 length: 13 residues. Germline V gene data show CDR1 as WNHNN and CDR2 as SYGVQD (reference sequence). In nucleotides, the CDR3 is TGCGCCAGCAGTGGAGGGGGCAACTCTGAAGCTTTCTTT. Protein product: CASSGGGNSEAFF.

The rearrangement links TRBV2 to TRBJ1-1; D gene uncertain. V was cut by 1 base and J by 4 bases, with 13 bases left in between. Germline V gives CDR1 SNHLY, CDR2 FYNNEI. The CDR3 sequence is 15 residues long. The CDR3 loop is CASSEGTLVGTEAFF. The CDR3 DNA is TGTGCCAGCAGTGAAGGGACTCTGGTAGGCACTGAAGCTTTCTTT.

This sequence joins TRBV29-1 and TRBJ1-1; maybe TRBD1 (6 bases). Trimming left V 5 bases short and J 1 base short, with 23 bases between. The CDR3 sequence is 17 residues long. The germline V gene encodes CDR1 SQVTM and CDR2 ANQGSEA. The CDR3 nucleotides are TGCAGCGTTTCAGGGGAGACGGGATGGGGATCGAACACTGAAGCTTTCTTT. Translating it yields CSVSGETGWGSNTEAFF. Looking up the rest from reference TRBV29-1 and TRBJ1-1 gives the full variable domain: SAVISQKPSRDICQRGTSLTIQCQVDSQVTMMFWYRQQPGQSLTLIATANQGSEATYESGFVIDKFPISRPNLTFSTLTVSNMSPEDSSIYLCSVSGETGWGSNTEAFFGQGTRLTVV.

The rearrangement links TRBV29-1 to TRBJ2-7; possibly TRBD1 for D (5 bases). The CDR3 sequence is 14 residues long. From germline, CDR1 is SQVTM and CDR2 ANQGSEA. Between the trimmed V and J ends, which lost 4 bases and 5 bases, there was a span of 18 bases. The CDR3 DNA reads TGCAGCGTTGTACCAATGGGAACAGGCCACGAGCAGTACTTC. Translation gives CSVVPMGTGHEQYF.

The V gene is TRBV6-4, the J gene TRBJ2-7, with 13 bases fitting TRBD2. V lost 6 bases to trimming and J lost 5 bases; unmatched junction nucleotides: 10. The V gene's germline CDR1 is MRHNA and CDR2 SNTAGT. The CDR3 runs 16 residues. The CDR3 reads CASSARTSGSCDEQYF. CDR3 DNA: TGTGCCAGCAGCGCCAGGACTAGCGGGAGCTGTGACGAGCAGTACTTC.

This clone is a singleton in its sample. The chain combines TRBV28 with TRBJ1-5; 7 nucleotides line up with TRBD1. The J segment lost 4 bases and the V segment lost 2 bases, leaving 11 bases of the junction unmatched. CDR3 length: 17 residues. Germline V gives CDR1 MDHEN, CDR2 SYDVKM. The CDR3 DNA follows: TGTGCCAGCAGTTTACTTTTTTCGGACAGGAAAAATCAGCCCCAGCATTTT. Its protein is CASSLLFSDRKNQPQHF.

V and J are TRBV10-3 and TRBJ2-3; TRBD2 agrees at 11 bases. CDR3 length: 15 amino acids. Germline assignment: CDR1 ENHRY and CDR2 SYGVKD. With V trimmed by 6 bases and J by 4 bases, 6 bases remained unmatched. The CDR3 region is CAISPLAGGSDTQYF. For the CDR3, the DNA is TGTGCCATCAGCCCCCTAGCGGGGGGATCAGATACGCAGTATTTT.

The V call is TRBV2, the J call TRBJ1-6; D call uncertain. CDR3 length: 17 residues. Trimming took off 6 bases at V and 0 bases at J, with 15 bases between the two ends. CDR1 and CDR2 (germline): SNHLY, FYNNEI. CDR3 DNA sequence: TGTGCCAGCAGGATCTCATCGGGGAGCTCCTATAATTCACCCCTCCACTTT. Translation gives CASRISSGSSYNSPLHF.

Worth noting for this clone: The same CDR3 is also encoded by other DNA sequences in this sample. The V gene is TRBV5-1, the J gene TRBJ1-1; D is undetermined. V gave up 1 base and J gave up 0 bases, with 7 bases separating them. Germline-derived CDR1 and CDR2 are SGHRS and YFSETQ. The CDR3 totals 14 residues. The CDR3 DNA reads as TGCGCCAGCAGCTTGTCGGGGATGAACACTGAAGCTTTCTTT. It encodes CASSLSGMNTEAFF.

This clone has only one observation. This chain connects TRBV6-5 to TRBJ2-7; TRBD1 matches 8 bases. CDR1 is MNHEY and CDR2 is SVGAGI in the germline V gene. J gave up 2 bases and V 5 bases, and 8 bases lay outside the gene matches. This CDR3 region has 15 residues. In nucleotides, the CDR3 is TGTGCCAGCAGTCCGGGACAGGAAATCCCCTACGAGCAGTACTTC. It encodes CASSPGQEIPYEQYF.

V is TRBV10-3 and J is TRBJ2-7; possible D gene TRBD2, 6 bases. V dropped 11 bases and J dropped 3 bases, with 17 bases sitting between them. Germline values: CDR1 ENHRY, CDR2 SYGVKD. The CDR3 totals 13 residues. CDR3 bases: TGTGCCGCGCATAGCGGTCCTAACTACGAGCAGTACTTC. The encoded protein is CAAHSGPNYEQYF.